This entry is about one T cell receptor beta chain. For recovered donors of Cohort 3, there were two negative PCRs, clearance, or symptom resolution. V dropped 7 bases and J dropped 2; count of bases not matched to a gene: 5. Germline lookup yields CDR1 MDHEN and CDR2 SYDVKM. The CDR3 is made up of 15 amino acids. The protocol was immunoSEQ multiplex PCR, while the TCRdb copy is restricted to in-frame clones and leaves out a portion. Of around 310,000 clones listed, around nine tenths are singletons. The sample comes from a study of blood T cell repertoires in COVID-19. Sequencing input: PBMCs or T cells enriched from blood (not recorded which). The V and J genes are TRBV28 and TRBJ2-3; 11 nucleotides align to TRBD2. The receptor was derived from a man aged 25-45 years who had recovered from COVID-19. The CDR3 region has the DNA TGTGCCAGCATGGCTAGCGGGGGGTACACAGATACGCAGTATTTT. It yields the protein CASMASGGYTDTQYF.